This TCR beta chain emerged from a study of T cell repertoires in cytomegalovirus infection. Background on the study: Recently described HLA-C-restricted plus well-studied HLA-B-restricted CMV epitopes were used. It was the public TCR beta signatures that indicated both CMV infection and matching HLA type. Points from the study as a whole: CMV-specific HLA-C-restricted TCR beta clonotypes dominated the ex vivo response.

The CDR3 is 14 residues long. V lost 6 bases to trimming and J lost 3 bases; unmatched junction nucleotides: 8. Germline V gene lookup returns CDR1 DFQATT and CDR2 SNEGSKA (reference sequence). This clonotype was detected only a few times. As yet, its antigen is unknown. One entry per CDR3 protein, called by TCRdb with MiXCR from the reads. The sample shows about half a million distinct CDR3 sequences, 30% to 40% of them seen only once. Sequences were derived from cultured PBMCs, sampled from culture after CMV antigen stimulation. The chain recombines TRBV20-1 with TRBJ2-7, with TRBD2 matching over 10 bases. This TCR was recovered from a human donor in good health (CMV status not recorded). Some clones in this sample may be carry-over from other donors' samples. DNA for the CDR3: TGCAGTGCCCATGGACTAGCGGACTTCTACGAGCAGTACGTC. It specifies CSAHGLADFYEQYV.